The source of this TCR beta chain is a study of blood T cell repertoires in COVID-19 (dated by TCRdb to 2018 to 2020). Concerning the study at large: Samples from collaborators originated in the United States, Italy and Spain and spanned both the acute and convalescent phases of COVID-19. The material from the prospective study consisted of cDNA or gDNA derived from T cells, B-cell-depleted T cells, or PBMCs. The dataset comprised deeply sampled blood TCRbeta repertoires from subjects exposed to, actively infected with, or recovered from COVID-19. The repertoires were released in a freely available public database meant as a resource for research on the immune response to SARS-CoV-2. The samples were drawn from the first 160 participants of the ongoing ImmuneRACE study and from under 1,500 subjects provided by 6 global collaborators. Nearly every sample came with metadata listing a de-identified subject ID, COVID-19 status, age in years and sex. Where available, HLA class I and class II types were taken from metadata supplied by the sample provider and were not determined by assay-based typing.

The CDR3 covers 14 residues, taking in both the cysteine and the phenylalanine. Only the CDR3 DNA is retained, 42 bases long and in frame from the first base. V lost 2 bases and J lost 1 base; the stretch between them is 8 bases long. From the germline V gene, CDR1 is MNHEY and CDR2 is SVGAGI. Broad study findings and their caveats: How much clinical and demographic metadata was included differed by source and by participant, and the metadata was provided uncurated.

About this clone: There is no known antigen for this receptor. Per-nucleotide qualities are absent, and no much larger clonotype sits a single base away.

The immunoSEQ Assay, a bias-controlled multiplex PCR, was used to amplify TCRbeta CDR3 regions from genomic DNA. In the paper's pipeline: Nucleated cell counts per sample were estimated from amplification of reference gene primers within the assay. Sequence reads were collapsed and filtered to measure the absolute abundance of every unique TCRbeta CDR3 rearrangement. For each sample, productive Simpson clonality was calculated as the square root of Simpson's diversity index over productive rearrangements. The immuneACCESS repertoire file appears here via TCRdb, limited to in-frame rearrangements. These files lack a portion of the clones; in checked studies, under half of the deficit traces to unresolved V genes, and the cause of the others is not known. V and J calls and clone size are copied from that table; D and trimming were computed from the DNA. This sample gives some 250,000 clones in total; 88% of them show up just once. The ten largest clones take up 0.65% to 0.8% of the sample.

Each collaborating institution followed its own protocols to collect whole blood in K2EDTA tubes. Collaborator samples were shipped for TCRbeta analysis as frozen whole blood, isolated PBMCs, or DNA extracted from either sample type. The receptor was derived from a human donor in a cohort sampled during active COVID-19. The chain employs TRBV6-5 and TRBJ1-1, with no confident D gene call. The sequencing input was peripheral blood. For the CDR3, the sequence is CASSYGSSNTEAFF. The nucleotides are TGTGCCAGCAGTTACGGGAGTTCGAACACTGAAGCTTTCTTT.